This T cell receptor beta chain emerged from a study of T-cell reconstitution after alpha-beta-depleted transplantation in children. Study-wide points: Reportedly, roughly two months post-transplant, alpha-beta T cells arose from several hundred expanded graft clones. Among T cells one year after transplant, newly produced cells accounted for most counts and diversity.

The authors prepared the TCRbeta library with unique molecular identifiers. One entry per CDR3 protein results from TCRdb running MiXCR on the PCR reads. The table lists about 600,000 distinct CDR3 sequences, under 25% of them singletons. This clonotype was picked up many times. Its target is not known. CDR1 is DFQATT, CDR2 SNEGSKA, per germline (reference sequence). The CDR3 length is 15 residues. Trimming took 4 bases from V and 3 from J; bases not matched to a gene: 12. The genes are TRBV20-1 and TRBJ2-7; 7 positions match TRBD1. This TCR derives from a boy younger than two who had a stem cell transplant for acute myeloid leukemia, so the T cells may come from the graft donor. The sequenced sample was PBMCs, mostly from graft donor cells, obtained 360 days after TCRalphabeta/CD19-depleted stem cell transplant. The CDR3 DNA is TGCAGTGCTAAAGGCTTGGGACAGACGGTCTACGAGCAGTACTTC. Its protein is CSAKGLGQTVYEQYF.